This T cell receptor beta chain was profiled in a study of identical twins (dated by TCRdb to 2016 to 2017). Looking at the study overall: To test whether fetal clonotypes persist, this study deep-sequenced TCR alpha and beta repertoires from monozygotic twins, from unrelated adults of various ages, and from cord blood. To rule out contamination, the twin experiments were replicated at different times with different library preparation protocols.

This clonotype appeared many times. No cognate antigen has been identified for it. One base away there is no much larger clone; base qualities are not given. The library was produced with 5' RACE. The sequencing machine was an Illumina HiSeq 2000. Template switching added a universal primer binding site, and the final cDNA carried a unique molecular identifier that allowed TCR cDNA molecules to be counted accurately. First-strand cDNA for TCR alpha and beta chains was synthesized from specific primers in the conserved constant-segment region. To control for contamination, every cDNA library carried two barcodes: a SMART-Mk sample barcode plus Illumina barcodes. TruSeq adapter sequences and Illumina sample barcodes were added in two successive PCR steps. Sequencing of the TCR alpha and beta cDNA libraries was done on the Illumina HiSeq platform using custom primers. The paper's processing steps were these. MiGEC processed the raw reads to extract unique molecular identifiers, while MiXCR was used to determine the CDR3 positions. Recombination models were inferred per individual with the repgenHMM and IGoR tools using an EM algorithm. Shared clonotypes were analyzed with the tcR package in R, and sharing was normalized by the product of cloneset sizes. To study raw recombination without the effects of thymic and clonal selection, out-of-frame nonproductive sequences were analyzed. TCRdb cleaned the public reads at Q25 with fastp, built clones with MiXCR and kept in-frame beta chains. Rows with one shared CDR3 protein collapse into an entry with the most common genes and DNA. The V and J calls come from TCRdb's annotation, not from the publication. The sample includes nearly 900,000 distinct CDR3 sequences, with approximately 13% observed a single time. The ten largest account for roughly 1.6% of the sample.

Broader findings and caveats from the paper: The excess sharing between twins in beta out-of-frame sequences was weaker because fewer shared sequences reduced the signal-to-noise ratio. Recombination models systematically underestimated out-of-frame TCR alpha sharing in monozygotic twins but agreed with sharing between unrelated individuals. Compared with coincidental sharing between unrelated individuals, an excess of low generation-probability sequences was observed among out-of-frame TCR alpha sequences shared between twins. Because the same donors could not be followed over many years, conclusions were based on cross-sectional statistical analysis. Invariant T cells such as MAIT and iNKT could partly confound zero-insertion analyses, though diverse VJ usage argued against this for most clonotypes. Fewer insertions were carried by abundant cord blood beta clonotypes; a weaker similar trend was observed in young adult naive repertoires, while no such trend was observed in memory repertoires.

All donors were healthy Caucasians. The twin cohort comprised three pairs of female monozygotic twins, all aged about 18 to 29 years. The RNA used for TCR libraries was isolated from peripheral blood mononuclear cells. This sample was shared with a second study, whose subject was yellow fever vaccine responses in identical twins. As that second paper reports: According to the authors, the vaccine-induced T cell response in identical twins seemed to be partly convergent and partly specific to each individual. In identical twins, the study followed T cell clones that responded to the vaccine with precision.

This receptor was taken from a young woman in good health. Specimen: PBMCs.

The sequenced DNA: TGCGCCAGCAGCCAAGGTTCGTCGGTGGATGAGCAGTTCTTC. The resulting protein is CASSQGSSVDEQFF. Recombination connected TRBV4-1 to TRBJ2-1; no D gene call is confident. Per the germline V gene, MGHRA is the CDR1 and YSYEKL is the CDR2. Its CDR3 holds 14 amino acids, cysteine through phenylalanine. Here the CDR3 DNA is all that survives: 42 bases in frame from base 1. V is reduced by 1 base and J by 8 bases, leaving a spacing of 12 bases between them.